This T cell receptor beta chain is from a study of shared clonotypes between healthy human individuals. The CDR3 sequence is 15 residues long. V was clipped by 4 bases and J by 6 bases; unmatched bases: 8. Germline-derived CDR1 and CDR2 are SGHTA and FQGTGA. Profiling relied on immunoSEQ multiplex PCR, and the TCRdb table lists in-frame clones only, not all of them. The top ten clones hold around 0.32% of a sample with roughly 380,000 clones, around 96% of them seen once. This chain uses TRBV7-3 with TRBJ2-3, with TRBD2 matching 9 bases. Sequenced material: memory CD8+ T cells sorted from blood. Stated subset: CD45RO+ cells pooled with CCR7-negative TemRA cells. This receptor was obtained from a man between 25 and 39 years old in good health. CDR3 region: CASSYSGRGEDTQYF. The CDR3 nucleotides read TGTGCCAGCAGCTATAGCGGGAGAGGGGAGGATACGCAGTATTTT.